This T cell receptor (beta chain) was captured by sequencing in a study of monozygotic twins with inflammatory bowel disease. On this clonotype itself: Its antigen remains unidentified.

Template switching appended UMIs that held a 6-nucleotide sample barcode. TCRdb reanalyzed the 5' RACE reads and collapses them to one entry per CDR3 protein, without DNA. Its listing shows approximately 150,000 distinct CDR3 sequences. Study-wide results and limits: Especially where disease activity was present, IBD patients had fewer clonotypes in common with others than healthy twins did.

The CDR3 sequence is 14 residues long. Germline lookup yields CDR1 KGHSH and CDR2 LQKENI. The sample consisted of blood. This rearrangement joins TRBV18 to TRBJ2-5; TCRdb outputs TRBD2, but without DNA this stays unchecked. The sequence was collected from a human donor with ulcerative colitis or Crohn's disease, or a healthy co-twin of an affected twin (not recorded which). The CDR3: CASSLLAGEETQYF.